This T cell receptor (beta chain) was profiled in a study of molecular identifiers for immune sequencing clone quantification. CDR3 length: 15 residues. The V end lost 3 bases, the J end lost 2 bases, and 13 bases lay between the germline ends. Germline assignment: CDR1 LNHDA and CDR2 SQIVND (reference sequence). TCRdb analysed the PCR reads with MiXCR anew, one entry per CDR3 protein. The repertoire holds approximately 630,000 distinct CDR3 sequences, with about 25% as singletons. This chain links TRBV19 with TRBJ2-5; tentatively, D is TRBD1 or TRBD2 (6 bases each). The sample taken for sequencing was naive CD8+ T cells from blood, with Jurkat cell RNA spiked in. The subset here: FACS-sorted CD8+CD4-CCR7+CD45RA+ naive T cells. The TCR comes from a human donor in good health. Some libraries in this study had Jurkat cell RNA spiked in. The CDR3 DNA follows: TGTGCCAGTAGTATCGGGGGACAACTTCAAGAGACCCAGTACTTC. Encoded protein: CASSIGGQLQETQYF.